This is a list of T cell receptor beta chains from one sample in a study of Tregs in tolerant kidney transplant recipients. The assay was immunoSEQ multiplex PCR, and TCRdb's table has in-frame clones only and misses some. The data contain around 78,000 clones, 75% to 95% of them singletons. The sample was Tregs from blood, taken before the transplant. These receptor sequences come from a human donor who received a combined kidney and bone marrow transplant. CDR3s include the opening cysteine and the closing phenylalanine or tryptophan. A D gene is named only where the DNA matches it firmly. Clone size is stated in some rows and not others, as once, few, many or a class when expanded.

>TRBD1|TRBJ1-2|NA|TRBV7-2
CASSPNSDRGSYGYTF
TGTGCCAGCAGCCCTAATTCCGACAGGGGGAGCTATGGCTACACCTTC
>NA|TRBJ1-6|NA|TRBV9
CASRKNRDNSPLHF
TGTGCCAGCCGCAAGAACAGGGATAATTCACCCCTCCACTTT
>NA|TRBJ1-1|NA|TRBV27
CASSFSGTEPLRRSNTEAFF
TGTGCCAGCAGTTTTTCGGGGACCGAACCCTTGAGGCGGTCGAACACTGAAGCTTTCTTT
>TRBD1|TRBJ1-1|NA|TRBV7-9
CASSLAQGGAFF
TGTGCCAGCAGCTTGGCGCAGGGGGGAGCTTTCTTT
>NA|TRBJ2-3|NA|TRBV21-1
CASSNLAGGPTDTQYF
TGTGCCAGCAGCAATCTAGCGGGAGGACCAACAGATACGCAGTATTTT
>TRBD2|TRBJ2-1|NA|TRBV19
CASFMVAGVGEQFF
TGTGCCAGTTTTATGGTAGCGGGAGTGGGGGAGCAGTTCTTC
>NA|TRBJ2-3|few|TRBV5-1
CASSFGTSTDTQYF
TGCGCCAGCAGCTTCGGGACTAGCACAGATACGCAGTATTTT
>TRBD1|TRBJ2-1|NA|TRBV28
CASSLGGTGIYNEQFF
TGTGCCAGCAGCCTAGGGGGGACAGGGATCTACAATGAGCAGTTCTTC
>NA|TRBJ2-4|NA|TRBV30
CAWSGLGNNIQYF
TGTGCCTGGAGTGGGCTGGGGAATAATATTCAGTACTTC
>TRBD2|TRBJ2-4|NA|TRBV7-9
CASSLSWGGIAKNIQYF
TGTGCCAGCAGCTTGTCTTGGGGAGGGATTGCCAAAAACATTCAGTACTTC
>NA|TRBJ2-7|NA|TRBV5-1
CASSIGPGREQYF
TGCGCCAGCAGCATCGGGCCGGGCCGCGAGCAGTACTTC
>NA|TRBJ1-4|NA|TRBV5-1
CASSLGPNTKDEKLFF
TGCGCCAGCAGCTTGGGTCCGAATACAAAAGATGAAAAACTGTTTTTT
>NA|TRBJ1-2|NA|TRBV7-3
CASSYRGTVDGYTF
TGTGCCAGCAGCTACCGTGGCACCGTGGATGGCTACACCTTC
>NA|TRBJ2-1|few|TRBV5-4
CASSRRIGNEQFF
TGTGCCAGCAGCCGACGTATAGGCAATGAGCAGTTCTTC
>NA|TRBJ1-2|NA|TRBV6-5
CASSRGRHYGYTF
TGTGCCAGCAGTCGAGGGCGTCACTATGGCTACACCTTC
>TRBD1|TRBJ2-4|NA|TRBV6-6
CASTLSQGEAKNIQYF
TGTGCCAGCACCCTCTCCCAGGGGGAAGCCAAAAACATTCAGTACTTC
>TRBD1|TRBJ2-5|NA|TRBV5-1
CASSLADRTETQYF
TGCGCCAGCAGCTTGGCGGACAGGACAGAGACCCAGTACTTC
>NA|TRBJ1-2|NA|TRBV2
CASSVGEYGYTF
TGTGCCAGCAGTGTAGGGGAATATGGCTACACCTTC
>NA|TRBJ2-5|NA|TRBV2
CASRSLGGRETQYF
TGTGCCAGCCGATCATTAGGAGGGAGAGAGACCCAGTACTTC
>TRBD1|TRBJ1-1|NA|TRBV28
CASRPPGQGIIGTEAFF
TGTGCCAGCAGACCGCCGGGACAGGGGATCATAGGCACTGAAGCTTTCTTT
>TRBD1|TRBJ1-2|NA|TRBV14
CASSQMGQVNYGYTF
TGTGCCAGCAGCCAGATGGGACAGGTTAACTATGGCTACACCTTC
>NA|TRBJ2-6|NA|TRBV11-2
CASSLRLGGTNVLTF
TGTGCCAGCAGCTTAAGACTAGGAGGGACCAACGTCCTGACTTTC
>NA|TRBJ1-1|NA|TRBV19
CASSTRELNTEAFF
TGTGCCAGTAGTACGAGGGAGCTGAACACTGAAGCTTTCTTT
>TRBD1|TRBJ2-1|once|TRBV4-1
CASSQERRTGAFNEQFF
TGCGCCAGCAGCCAAGAAAGAAGGACAGGGGCTTTCAATGAGCAGTTCTTC
>NA|TRBJ2-7|NA|TRBV6-5
CASRERDGAYEQYF
TGTGCCAGCAGGGAGAGGGACGGAGCCTACGAGCAGTACTTC
>NA|TRBJ2-1|NA|TRBV9
CASSAHGPKGGEQFF
TGTGCCAGCAGCGCACACGGACCGAAAGGGGGTGAGCAGTTCTTC
>NA|TRBJ1-6|NA|TRBV25-1
CASTAFYNSPLHF
TGTGCCAGCACGGCGTTCTATAATTCACCCCTCCACTTT
>TRBD1|TRBJ2-1|NA|TRBV2
CASSVEGANEQFF
TGTGCCAGCAGTGTTGAGGGGGCGAATGAGCAGTTCTTC
>NA|TRBJ2-3|NA|TRBV5-4
CASSAGTASTDTQYF
TGTGCCAGCAGCGCCGGGACTGCAAGCACAGATACGCAGTATTTT
>NA|TRBJ1-5|NA|TRBV7-8
CASSSSYSGNQPQHF
TGTGCCAGCAGCTCCTCGTATAGCGGCAATCAGCCCCAGCATTTT
>NA|TRBJ2-7|once|TRBV21-1
CASSKVKGTGVYEQYF
TGTGCCAGCAGCAAAGTAAAGGGGACAGGGGTCTACGAGCAGTACTTC
>NA|TRBJ1-1|NA|TRBV7-2
CASSFDRINTEAFF
TGTGCCAGCAGTTTCGACAGGATCAACACTGAAGCTTTCTTT
>TRBD2|TRBJ2-5|NA|TRBV5-4
CASSRGLAGGDQETQYF
TGTGCCAGCAGCAGAGGACTAGCGGGAGGTGACCAAGAGACCCAGTACTTC
>TRBD2|TRBJ2-1|NA|TRBV6-1
CASSGPWTSGLSYNEQFF
TGTGCCAGCAGTGGCCCCTGGACTAGCGGGCTGTCCTACAATGAGCAGTTCTTC
>TRBD1|TRBJ1-2|NA|TRBV6-6
CASSYQTGHGYTF
TGTGCCAGCAGTTACCAGACAGGGCATGGCTACACCTTC
>NA|TRBJ1-1|few|TRBV19
CASSTWTDNTEAFF
TGTGCCAGTAGTACCTGGACAGATAACACTGAAGCTTTCTTT
>TRBD1|TRBJ2-2|NA|TRBV15
CATSIQGADGELFF
TGTGCCACCAGCATCCAGGGGGCGGACGGGGAGCTGTTTTTT
>NA|TRBJ2-7|NA|TRBV5-8
CASSLIWMGEQYF
TGTGCCAGCAGCTTGATCTGGATGGGAGAGCAGTACTTC
>TRBD2|TRBJ2-5|NA|TRBV7-2
CASSVLAGGGAETQYF
TGTGCCAGCAGCGTTCTAGCGGGAGGGGGGGCGGAGACCCAGTACTTC
>NA|TRBJ2-1|NA|TRBV15
CATSRDLVLNEQFF
TGTGCCACCAGCAGAGATTTGGTTCTGAATGAGCAGTTCTTC
>TRBD2|TRBJ2-3|NA|TRBV5-1
CASSFETSGSRTDTQYF
TGCGCCAGCAGCTTCGAGACTAGCGGGAGTCGCACAGATACGCAGTATTTT
>NA|TRBJ2-5|NA|TRBV19
CASSIASTQETQYF
TGTGCCAGTAGTATAGCCAGTACTCAAGAGACCCAGTACTTC
>NA|TRBJ2-7|once|TRBV6-6
CASSNLQGREQYF
TGTGCCAGCAGTAACCTACAGGGTAGAGAGCAGTACTTC
>NA|TRBJ2-7|NA|TRBV19
CASSMRGSSYEQYF
TGTGCCAGTAGTATGAGGGGAAGTTCCTACGAGCAGTACTTC
>NA|TRBJ2-1|NA|TRBV19
CASSIPLGRSSYNEQFF
TGTGCCAGTAGTATACCCCTCGGGCGGAGCTCCTACAATGAGCAGTTCTTC
>TRBD1|TRBJ1-1|NA|TRBV19
CASSGRDRGKYTEAFF
TGTGCCAGTAGTGGACGGGACAGGGGGAAGTACACTGAAGCTTTCTTT